The 18 T cell receptor beta chains below come from one sample, sequenced in a study of T-cell memory formation after mild COVID-19. One entry per CDR3 protein results from TCRdb running MiXCR on the 5' RACE reads. The top ten clones hold around a fifth of a sample with hundreds of thousands of distinct CDR3 sequences, about 15% of them seen once. The source material was PBMCs or a T cell subset sorted from them (not recorded which). All receptors derive from a man younger than 35 who had mild COVID-19 (a few samples of this study predate the infection). Cell type and time point are not known.

This clonotype turned up a few times. This chain joins TRBV5-4 and TRBJ1-1, with 8 nucleotides matching TRBD1. The J segment lost 0 bases and the V segment lost 5 bases, leaving 6 bases of the junction unmatched. This CDR3 spans 15 amino acids. Germline V CDR1 and CDR2: SGHNT, YYREEE (reference sequence). The CDR3 spells CASRTRQGMNTEAFF. CDR3 DNA sequence: TGTGCCAGCAGAACACGACAGGGGATGAACACTGAAGCTTTCTTT.

This clonotype has a handful of counts. The V gene is TRBV5-5, the J gene TRBJ2-1; TRBD1 agrees at 9 bases. Trimming cost V 2 bases and J 4 bases; bases outside gene matches: 4. Germline V lookup: CDR1 SGHKS, CDR2 YYEKEE (reference sequence). The CDR3 runs to 15 residues. The DNA of the CDR3 is TGTGCCAGCAGCTTCCGGGACAGGGAATACAATGAGCAGTTCTTC. It encodes CASSFRDREYNEQFF. Based on the CDR3 plus reference TRBV5-5 and TRBJ2-1, the full variable domain is DAGVTQSPTHLIKTRGQQVTLRCSPISGHKSVSWYQQVLGQGPQFIFQYYEKEERGRGNFPDRFSARQFPNYSSELNVNALLLGDSALYLCASSFRDREYNEQFFGPGTRLTVL.

The chain employs TRBV7-2 and TRBJ1-2, with 7 nucleotides matching TRBD1. Germline V gene sequence: CDR1 SGHTA, CDR2 FQGNSA. Germline trimming cut 5 bases from V and 8 bases from J; bases unmatched to any gene: 8. The CDR3 runs 13 residues. Here the CDR3 DNA reads TGTGCCAGCAGCGCAACAGGGGTGGGAGGCTACACCTTC. Encoded protein: CASSATGVGGYTF.

The rearrangement links TRBV12-3 or TRBV12-4 to TRBJ2-5, with 7 bases that match TRBD2. The ends lost 6 bases at V and 3 bases at J; junction bases unmatched: 16. The CDR3 runs to 17 residues. CDR3 sequence: CASSFSSSSGGKETQYF. The CDR3 nucleotides are TGTGCCAGCAGCTTCTCCTCTAGCTCCGGGGGGAAAGAGACCCAGTACTTC.

CDR3 residues: CASSFRDWSETQYF. In nucleotides, the CDR3 is TGTGCCAGCAGCTTCCGGGACTGGTCAGAGACCCAGTACTTC. The V gene is TRBV7-2, the J gene TRBJ2-5, with D tentatively TRBD2 (6 bases). CDR1 is SGHTA, CDR2 FQGNSA, per germline. V gave up 3 bases and J gave up 4 bases, with 12 bases separating them. CDR3 length: 14 amino acids. The full variable domain, completed using reference TRBV7-2 and TRBJ2-5, is GAGVSQSPSNKVTEKGKDVELRCDPISGHTALYWYRQSLGQGLEFLIYFQGNSAPDKSGLPSDRFSAERTGGSVSTLTIQRTQQEDSAVYLCASSFRDWSETQYFGPGTRLLVL.

The rearrangement uses TRBV6-1 and TRBJ2-6, with 9 bases fitting TRBD1. V shed 6 bases and J 4 bases; nucleotides not matched to a gene: 16. Looked up from germline, CDR1 is MNHNS and CDR2 is SASEGT. This CDR3 region has 19 residues. The CDR3 nucleotides are TGTGCCAGCAGAGGGACAGGGCGAGAGTCTGCCTCGGGGGCCAACGTCCTGACTTTC. This codes for CASRGTGRESASGANVLTF.

The chain combines TRBV9 with TRBJ2-7; TRBD1 agrees at 11 bases. Germline V CDR1 and CDR2: SGDLS, YYNGEE. CDR3 size: 15 residues. V was clipped by 2 bases and J by 3 bases; unmatched bases: 4. DNA of the CDR3: TGTGCCAGCAGCGTGGGACAGGGGGATGGCTACGAGCAGTACTTC. It codes for CASSVGQGDGYEQYF.

This clonotype was recorded a few times. The chain combines TRBV27 with TRBJ1-1, with D tentatively TRBD1 (6 bases). The V gene lost 5 bases and the J gene lost 4 bases, with 20 bases spanning the gap. The CDR3 covers 16 residues. Germline V gives CDR1 MNHEY, CDR2 SMNVEV (reference sequence). The CDR3 loop is CASSRPQQGVGTEAFF. CDR3 nucleotide sequence: TGTGCCAGCAGTCGCCCTCAACAGGGAGTGGGCACTGAAGCTTTCTTT.

CDR3 in amino acids: CASSQDTPAPYSGANVLTF. In DNA, the CDR3 is TGCGCCAGCAGCCAAGATACCCCCGCCCCTTACTCTGGGGCCAACGTCCTGACTTTC. V gene TRBV4-3 combines with J gene TRBJ2-6, with D unclear. This CDR3 has 19 residues. Trimming cost V 0 bases and J 0 bases, with 15 bases left between them. In germline, CDR1 is LGHNA, CDR2 YSLEER.

This clonotype was counted at least ten times. The rearrangement links TRBV5-1 to TRBJ1-1; D uncertain. CDR1 is SGHRS and CDR2 is YFSETQ in the germline V gene. The CDR3 sequence is 13 residues long. V lost 1 base to trimming and J lost 3 bases, with 7 bases between them. CDR3 amino acids: CASSLLLDTEAFF. CDR3 nucleotide sequence: TGCGCCAGCAGCTTGTTATTGGACACTGAAGCTTTCTTT.

This clonotype was seen only a few times. The V gene is TRBV5-5, the J gene TRBJ1-1; 11 bases fit TRBD1. Losses at the gene ends were 3 bases for V and 5 bases for J; bases not matched to a gene: 12. Germline V gene sequence: CDR1 SGHKS, CDR2 YYEKEE (reference sequence). The CDR3 is 17 residues long. CDR3 coding DNA: TGTGCCAGCAGCTGGGGCCGGACAGGGGGCGCGTGGACTGAAGCTTTCTTT. It is translated as CASSWGRTGGAWTEAFF.

The V and J genes are TRBV11-2 and TRBJ2-5, with D unclear. Germline assignment: CDR1 SGHAT and CDR2 FQNNGV. V lost 2 bases to trimming and J lost 5 bases, with 9 bases between them. CDR3 length equals 13 residues. The CDR3 DNA sequence: TGTGCCAGCAGCTTATACGGGTGGGAGACCCAGTACTTC. Encoded protein: CASSLYGWETQYF.

The chain is built from TRBV29-1 and TRBJ1-2; 12 bases are a match to TRBD1. Germline CDR1 reads SQVTM; CDR2 reads ANQGSEA. Germline trimming cut 3 bases from V and 6 bases from J; bases unmatched to any gene: 8. This CDR3 contains 15 residues. The CDR3 sequence: CSVDRDRGRINGYTF. Written as DNA, the CDR3 is TGCAGCGTTGACCGGGACAGGGGGCGCATTAATGGCTACACCTTC.

The chain employs TRBV5-1 and TRBJ2-4; D perhaps matches TRBD1 (5 bases). The V gene lost 0 bases and the J gene lost 5 bases, with 18 bases spanning the gap. Germline values: CDR1 SGHRS, CDR2 YFSETQ. The length of the CDR3 is 17 residues. CDR3 in amino acids: CASSLDPQGAGQNIQYF. CDR3 nucleotides: TGCGCCAGCAGCTTGGACCCTCAAGGTGCAGGGCAAAACATTCAGTACTTC.

The V gene is TRBV13, the J gene TRBJ2-7, with TRBD1 matching 7 bases. Germline-derived CDR1 and CDR2 are PRHDT and FYEKMQ (reference sequence). The CDR3 has 15 residues. Germline trimming cut 5 bases from V and 0 bases from J; bases unmatched to any gene: 7. The DNA of the CDR3 is TGTGCCAGCAGCCTAACGACAGGGCCCTCCTACGAGCAGTACTTC. This sequence encodes CASSLTTGPSYEQYF.

This chain uses TRBV6-2 or TRBV6-3 with TRBJ1-5; 10 nucleotides agree with TRBD1. The CDR3 loop spans 17 amino acids. V shed 0 bases and J 6 bases; nucleotides not matched to a gene: 8. Germline CDR1 reads MNHEY; CDR2 reads SVGEGT. The CDR3 sequence: CASSYSPGQGPSQPQHF. As DNA, the CDR3 is TGTGCCAGCAGTTACTCTCCGGGACAGGGGCCCAGTCAGCCCCAGCATTTT.

V usage is TRBV11-2 and J usage is TRBJ1-5; 7 nucleotides line up with TRBD1. Germline CDR1 is SGHAT and CDR2 is FQNNGV. Trimming removed 1 base from V and 7 bases from J; junction bases left unmatched: 7. CDR3 size: 15 residues. The CDR3 loop reads CASSLGQGESQPQHF. The CDR3 DNA reads TGTGCCAGCAGCTTAGGACAGGGAGAGTCGCAGCCCCAGCATTTT.

This clonotype was counted only a few times. The chain recombines TRBV7-8 with TRBJ2-2; D not certain. V dropped 4 bases and J dropped 4 bases, with 10 bases sitting between them. Germline CDR1 SGHVS, CDR2 FQNEAQ. CDR3 length equals 14 residues. Here the CDR3 DNA reads TGTGCCAGCAGCTCCACGCTTAGCACCGGGGAGCTGTTTTTT. Protein product: CASSSTLSTGELFF.